This T cell receptor (beta chain) is drawn from a study of T cell repertoires in cytomegalovirus infection. Regarding the study as a whole: There were HLA-C-restricted CMV-specific TCR beta clonotypes dominating the ex vivo response.

This clonotype was counted many times. The antigen remains unidentified. Trimming at V came to 5 bases and at J to 2 bases, leaving 9 bases not matched to a gene. Looked up from germline, CDR1 is SGHVS and CDR2 is FNYEAQ. The length of the CDR3 is 16 residues. MiXCR was run by TCRdb on the reads, yielding one entry per CDR3 protein. The table includes around 210,000 distinct CDR3 sequences, 6.5% detected once. The rearrangement links TRBV7-6 to TRBJ2-7; 10 positions agree with TRBD2. The sample taken for sequencing was PBMCs. This receptor was identified in a human donor in good health (CMV status not recorded). Some clones in this sample may be carry-over from other donors' samples. The CDR3 protein is CASSLVLAGKTYEQYF. CDR3 nucleotides: TGTGCCAGCAGCCTAGTACTAGCGGGGAAGACCTACGAGCAGTACTTC.